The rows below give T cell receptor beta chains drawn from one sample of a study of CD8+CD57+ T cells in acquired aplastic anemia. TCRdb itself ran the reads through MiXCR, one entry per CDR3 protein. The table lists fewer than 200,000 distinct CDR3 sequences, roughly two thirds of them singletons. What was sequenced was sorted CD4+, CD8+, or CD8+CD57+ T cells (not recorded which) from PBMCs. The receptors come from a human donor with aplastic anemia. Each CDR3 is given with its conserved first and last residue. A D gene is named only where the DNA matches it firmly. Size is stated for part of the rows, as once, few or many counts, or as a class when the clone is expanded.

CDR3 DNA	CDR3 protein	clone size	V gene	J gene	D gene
TGTGCCAGCAGCCAGCCGGGGCAGGGAAACACCATATATTTT	CASSQPGQGNTIYF	.	TRBV14	TRBJ1-3	.
TGTGCCATCAGGGCCGGTGGAGGGGTGGCCGGGGAGCTGTTTTTT	CAIRAGGGVAGELFF	.	TRBV10-3	TRBJ2-2	.
TGTGCCAGCAGCCACGTGGATGGGACCCAGTACTTC	CASSHVDGTQYF	.	TRBV7-2	TRBJ2-5	.
TGTGCCACCAGCAGTGAGGGGGGGACAGATACGCAGTATTTT	CATSSEGGTDTQYF	.	TRBV15	TRBJ2-3	.
TGCAGTGCTAGAGGCAGGGACTACGAGCATTTCTTT	CSARGRDYEHFF	once	TRBV20-1	TRBJ2-7	TRBD2
TGCGCCAGCAGCTTGGAGCGGATGATGAACACTGAAGCTTTCTTT	CASSLERMMNTEAFF	.	TRBV5-1	TRBJ1-1	.
TGTGCCAGCAGCCAAGATACAGCTGGACAGGGGACCCAGTACTTC	CASSQDTAGQGTQYF	few	TRBV7-9	TRBJ2-5	TRBD1
TGTGCCACCAAACCAGGGGCTGGTGAAGCTTTCTTT	CATKPGAGEAFF	.	TRBV10-3	TRBJ1-1	.
TGTGCCAGCAGTGAAAGCGCGTTCAGCACAGATACGCAGTATTTT	CASSESAFSTDTQYF	.	TRBV25-1	TRBJ2-3	.
TGTGCCATCAGTGACCTTGGGACAGTCGGTGAAAAACTGTTTTTT	CAISDLGTVGEKLFF	medium-sized	TRBV10-3	TRBJ1-4	TRBD1
TGTGCCAGCAGCTTGATCGGCCTGGGCGCTTCCGAAGCTTTCTTT	CASSLIGLGASEAFF	.	TRBV7-8	TRBJ1-1	.
TGCAGTGCTAGGGAGGGGGCCTACGAGCAGTACTTC	CSAREGAYEQYF	.	TRBV20-1	TRBJ2-7	.
TGTGCCAGCAGTTTGCGGGGCCAGGGCCTCTCCTACGAGCAGTACTTC	CASSLRGQGLSYEQYF	.	TRBV12-3/TRBV12-4	TRBJ2-7	.
TGTGCCACCAGTGTGGCTAGCGGGATAGGCGCCGGGGAGCTGTTTTTT	CATSVASGIGAGELFF	.	TRBV24-1	TRBJ2-2	TRBD2
TGTGCCATCAGTGGGACAGCTAGCTCCTACAATGAGCAGTTCTTC	CAISGTASSYNEQFF	once	TRBV10-3	TRBJ2-1	.
TGCAGCGTAATGTGGCTAGCGAGGCCGTACGAGCAGTACTTC	CSVMWLARPYEQYF	few	TRBV29-1	TRBJ2-7	.
TGTGCCAGCAGCCCTTCTAGGACGGCTACCTACGAGCAGTACTTC	CASSPSRTATYEQYF	many	TRBV7-9	TRBJ2-7	.
TGTGCCAGCACGGAAAGAGGTATGGAGCGCTCCTACGAGCAGTACTTC	CASTERGMERSYEQYF	.	TRBV6-9	TRBJ2-7	.
TGTGCCAGCAGTTGGAGGGACAGGGGAACCGGGGAGCTGTTTTTT	CASSWRDRGTGELFF	few	TRBV2	TRBJ2-2	TRBD1
TGTGCCAGCAGCCAATTGACAGGGGGAAATCATGGCTACACCTTC	CASSQLTGGNHGYTF	.	TRBV6-4	TRBJ1-2	TRBD1
TGTGCCAGCAGCTTAGTACGACACTCCTACAATGAGCAGTTCTTC	CASSLVRHSYNEQFF	.	TRBV7-9	TRBJ2-1	.
TGTGCCAGCAGCTTACTTAGGGGGACCGGGGAGCTGTTTTTT	CASSLLRGTGELFF	few	TRBV11-2	TRBJ2-2	.
TGTGCCAGTAGTAAGGAGAGGAGGCAGCCCCAGCATTTT	CASSKERRQPQHF	.	TRBV19	TRBJ1-5	.
TGCGCCAGCAGCTTGGTAGCCGAAAGTCCATCCGAGCAGTACTTC	CASSLVAESPSEQYF	.	TRBV5-1	TRBJ2-7	.
TGTGCCAGCAGCTCCCCTTTGGGCGGGGGGGAATACAATGAGCAGTTCTTC	CASSSPLGGGEYNEQFF	.	TRBV9	TRBJ2-1	TRBD2
TGCAGTGCCCGCCGTTCTAGCGGGAGCCAGACCCAGTACTTC	CSARRSSGSQTQYF	.	TRBV20-1	TRBJ2-5	TRBD2
TGTGCCAGCACCCAGGGTGGTGGAAACACCATATATTTT	CASTQGGGNTIYF	.	TRBV13	TRBJ1-3	.
TGCAGTGCTAGGGCGGGGCCAAGCTCCTACAATGAGCAGTTCTTC	CSARAGPSSYNEQFF	.	TRBV20-1	TRBJ2-1	.
TGCAGTGCTGTTCCACTAGCGGATAGCACAGATACGCAGTATTTT	CSAVPLADSTDTQYF	.	TRBV20-1	TRBJ2-3	TRBD2
TGTGCCAGCAGTGAACAGGGGGTCTCTGGAAACACCATATATTTT	CASSEQGVSGNTIYF	once	TRBV2	TRBJ1-3	TRBD1
TGTGCCAGCAGCTTTGTAGTGGTGGGTCTTTACGAGCAGTACTTC	CASSFVVVGLYEQYF	many	TRBV13	TRBJ2-7	.
TGTGCCACCAGCATGAAAACAGAGACTAGCACAGATACGCAGTATTTT	CATSMKTETSTDTQYF	.	TRBV15	TRBJ2-3	.
TGTGCCAGCAGCTTAGTGGGACAGGTAACCTACAATGAGCAGTTCTTC	CASSLVGQVTYNEQFF	.	TRBV7-4	TRBJ2-1	TRBD1
TGTGCCAGCAGTTACTCAGCCGGTCCCAACCAGCCCCAGCATTTT	CASSYSAGPNQPQHF	.	TRBV6-6	TRBJ1-5	.
TGTGCCAGCAGTCTAACTCAGGGACGTTCACCCCTCCACTTT	CASSLTQGRSPLHF	few	TRBV12-3/TRBV12-4	TRBJ1-6	.
TGCAGTGCTCGTGGGACTACCTCTAGCACAGATACGCAGTATTTT	CSARGTTSSTDTQYF	.	TRBV20-1	TRBJ2-3	TRBD2
TGTGCCAGCAGTTTTAGAGGGGGCCACCAAGAGACCCAGTACTTC	CASSFRGGHQETQYF	many	TRBV28	TRBJ2-5	TRBD1
TGTGCTAGTAGTATAGATTGGCGCTACGAGCGGTACTTC	CASSIDWRYERYF	.	TRBV19	TRBJ2-7	.
TGTGCCAGCAGCTTGAGAACAGTCAACACTGAAGCTTTCTTT	CASSLRTVNTEAFF	few	TRBV5-8	TRBJ1-1	.
TGTGCCAGCAGTGGCACCGGGACAGGGCCTGAAGCTTTCTTT	CASSGTGTGPEAFF	many	TRBV28	TRBJ1-1	TRBD1
TGTGCCAGCAGCTTGTATCGGGCCAACTACGAGCAGTACTTC	CASSLYRANYEQYF	few	TRBV5-4	TRBJ2-7	.
TGTGCCAGCAGCTTCTTAGCGGGACAGGGAACAGATACGCAGTATTTT	CASSFLAGQGTDTQYF	.	TRBV7-2	TRBJ2-3	.
TGTGCCAGGGCCCAGGAGAACACTGAAGCTTTCTTT	CARAQENTEAFF	.	TRBV27	TRBJ1-1	.
TGTGCCAGCAGTTCCGTGACAGGGTCGAATTCACCCCTCCACTTT	CASSSVTGSNSPLHF	many	TRBV27	TRBJ1-6	TRBD1
TGTGCCAGCAGCTTAGAGGTGGGAACCTACGAGCAGTACTTC	CASSLEVGTYEQYF	.	TRBV7-3	TRBJ2-7	.
TGTGCCAGCACATTCGCGGGGAATCAGCCCCAGCATTTT	CASTFAGNQPQHF	.	TRBV2	TRBJ1-5	.
TGTGCCAGCAGTCCGAATAGTGGGGGCGAGACCCAGTACTTC	CASSPNSGGETQYF	.	TRBV2	TRBJ2-5	.
TGTGCCAGCAGTGACCCCAAGACAGGGTGGAGCACTGAAGCTTTCTTT	CASSDPKTGWSTEAFF	.	TRBV6-4	TRBJ1-1	TRBD1
TGCGCCAGCAGCCCCGGGGCGGGGGACTACGAGCAGTACTTC	CASSPGAGDYEQYF	few	TRBV5-1	TRBJ2-7	TRBD2